This entry lists 20 T cell receptor beta chains sequenced from one sample in a study of cytomegalovirus exposure and HLA in healthy donors (dated by TCRdb to 2017 to 2019). Library preparation employed the immunoSEQ multiplex PCR assay. The table comes from immuneACCESS by way of TCRdb, which keeps in-frame sequences with V and J called. Part of the clones is missing from these tables; in studies checked, under half for an unresolved V gene and the rest for unknown reasons. The sample has hundreds of thousands of clones on record, 75% to 90% of them singletons. In total, the top ten clones hold 0.83% of the sample. The sample consisted of PBMCs. These receptors all come from a young woman in good health and CMV-seronegative.

The genes are TRBV13 and TRBJ2-5; the match to TRBD1 covers 8 bases. From germline, CDR1 is PRHDT and CDR2 FYEKMQ (reference sequence). V lost 5 bases to trimming and J lost 2 bases; unmatched junction nucleotides: 10. This CDR3 region has 16 residues. CDR3 sequence: CASSADRGQSQETQYF. CDR3 DNA sequence: TGTGCCAGCAGCGCCGACAGGGGCCAGAGTCAAGAGACCCAGTACTTC.

The rearrangement joins TRBV2 to TRBJ1-3; D is unclear. CDR1 and CDR2 from the germline V gene are SNHLY and FYNNEI. The CDR3 loop spans 15 amino acids. V lost 5 bases, J lost 1 base, and 12 bases lay in between. The CDR3 DNA follows: TGTGCCAGCAGTTACCGTACGGGGTCTGGAAACACCATATATTTT. It is translated as CASSYRTGSGNTIYF.

This sequence joins TRBV27 and TRBJ2-1; 9 positions agree with TRBD1. Germline V gene sequence: CDR1 MNHEY, CDR2 SMNVEV (reference sequence). This CDR3 is 15 amino acids long. V lost 5 bases, J lost 7 bases, and 9 bases stayed unmatched. In nucleotides, the CDR3 is TGTGCCAGCAGTCCCTGGACAGGGGTGTGGAATGAGCAGTTCTTC. Amino acid sequence: CASSPWTGVWNEQFF.

CDR3 sequence reads: CASSSPKGWGQNGYTF. The CDR3 DNA reads as TGTGCCAGCAGCTCGCCAAAGGGGTGGGGTCAAAATGGCTACACCTTC. This chain connects TRBV11-2 to TRBJ1-2, with a weak D call TRBD1 (5 bases). Per germline, CDR1 SGHAT and CDR2 FQNNGV. Trimming removed 4 bases from V and 6 bases from J, with 21 bases in between. The CDR3 has 16 residues.

V usage is TRBV11-1 and J usage is TRBJ2-1; a possible D gene is TRBD1 (6 bases). This CDR3 has 15 amino acids. Germline V gives CDR1 SGHAT, CDR2 FQDESV (reference sequence). The V end lost 2 bases, the J end lost 7 bases, and 15 bases lay between the germline ends. CDR3 in amino acids: CASSLSGGGGNEQFF. The CDR3 DNA is TGTGCCAGCAGCTTATCTGGTGGGGGCGGGAATGAGCAGTTCTTC.

The V gene is TRBV30, the J gene TRBJ2-1; 10 bases are a match to TRBD2. The CDR3 spans 15 residues. Germline trimming cut 0 bases from V and 8 bases from J; bases unmatched to any gene: 7. Per the germline V gene, CDR1 is GTSNPN and CDR2 is SVGIG (reference sequence). CDR3 DNA: TGTGCCTGGAGTGTAGGAGCGGGAGGGCGCGATGAGCAGTTCTTC. Residues: CAWSVGAGGRDEQFF. Full variable domain (remainder filled in from reference TRBV30 and TRBJ2-1): SQTIHQWPATLVQPVGSPLSLECTVEGTSNPNLYWYRQAAGRGLQLLFYSVGIGQISSEVPQNLSASRPQDRQFILSSKKLLLSDSGFYLCAWSVGAGGRDEQFFGPGTRLTVL.

The chain couples TRBV25-1 to TRBJ1-4; no clear D gene. Germline values: CDR1 MGHDK, CDR2 SYGVNS. The CDR3 spans 12 residues. V was shortened by 6 bases and J by 6 bases, with 8 bases between the two germline ends. The CDR3 sequence is CASSLSHEKLFF. The CDR3 nucleotides are TGTGCCAGCAGCCTTTCCCATGAAAAACTGTTTTTT.

The CDR3 DNA reads as TGTGCCACCAGCCTCAGGGGGAGCTCTGGAAACACCATATATTTT. Translation: CATSLRGSSGNTIYF. The J gene is TRBJ1-3, the V gene TRBV15, with 7 nucleotides matching TRBD1. This CDR3 is built from 15 residues. Germline lookup yields CDR1 LNHNV and CDR2 YYDKDF (reference sequence). The junction had 4 bases not matched to a gene; V was cut back by 5 bases and J by 0 bases.

This clone was counted once. V is TRBV6-5 and J is TRBJ2-7, with TRBD1 matching 7 bases. This CDR3 is built from 15 residues. Germline-derived CDR1 and CDR2 are MNHEY and SVGAGI. V lost 8 bases, J lost 2 bases, and 12 bases stayed unmatched. The CDR3 coding sequence is TGTGCCAGCCGAAGGGGTCAGGGGGTAGCCTACGAGCAGTACTTC. Residues: CASRRGQGVAYEQYF.

The gene calls are TRBV27 and TRBJ2-2, with no clear D. The CDR3 is 14 amino acids. Trimming left V 6 bases short and J 6 bases short, with 14 bases between. Germline V gives CDR1 MNHEY, CDR2 SMNVEV (reference sequence). CDR3 protein: CASRGLDASGELFF. CDR3 nucleotide sequence: TGTGCCAGCAGGGGCCTGGATGCGTCCGGGGAGCTGTTTTTT.

This chain uses TRBV5-6 with TRBJ2-7; TRBD2 agrees at 8 bases. The CDR3 sequence is 15 residues long. Germline lookup yields CDR1 SGHDT and CDR2 YYEEEE. V shed 4 bases and J 1 base; nucleotides not matched to a gene: 7. The CDR3 bases are TGTGCCAGCAGCCCCTCGGGGGGGCAGTCCTACGAGCAGTACTTC. Its translation: CASSPSGGQSYEQYF.

This clone came up a few times. The DNA for the CDR3 is TGTGCCAGCTCACCCGGAGACAGTGCCTACGAGCAGTACTTC. Its protein product is CASSPGDSAYEQYF. The gene calls are TRBV18 and TRBJ2-7; weak D call: TRBD1 (5 bases). The CDR3 loop spans 14 amino acids. The germline V and J ends were trimmed by 3 bases and 2 bases, with 11 bases remaining between them. Germline V CDR1 and CDR2: KGHSH, LQKENI.

The rearrangement uses TRBV6-5 and TRBJ2-1; 10 bases line up with TRBD2. This CDR3 contains 15 residues. Germline loops: CDR1 MNHEY, CDR2 SVGAGI. V was clipped by 2 bases and J by 10 bases; unmatched bases: 8. Written as DNA, the CDR3 is TGTGCCAGCAGTTACAACAGCGGGAGGGCGTGGGAGCAGTTCTTC. Protein: CASSYNSGRAWEQFF.

The rearrangement joins TRBV2 to TRBJ2-3; maybe TRBD1 (6 bases). Germline V lookup: CDR1 SNHLY, CDR2 FYNNEI. V was shortened by 2 bases and J by 8 bases, with 17 bases between the two germline ends. This CDR3 is built from 15 residues. This CDR3 is CASSENRVGIGTQYF. CDR3 nucleotides: TGTGCCAGCAGTGAAAACAGGGTAGGGATCGGTACGCAGTATTTT.

The chain joins TRBV28 to TRBJ2-3; no firm D call. Germline V gene lookup returns CDR1 MDHEN and CDR2 SYDVKM. Between the trimmed V and J ends, which lost 3 bases and 4 bases, there was a span of 11 bases. The CDR3 runs 14 residues. The DNA of the CDR3 is TGTGCCAGCAGTTTGGCTGACTTCGCAGATACGCAGTATTTT. It specifies CASSLADFADTQYF.

The CDR3, as DNA: TGTGCCAGCAGTCTACAGGCCCCCTACGAGCAGTACTTC. It is translated as CASSLQAPYEQYF. The chain uses TRBV2 and TRBJ2-7, with a possible D match to TRBD1 (5 bases). V gave up 5 bases and J gave up 2 bases, with 10 bases separating them. Germline V gene lookup returns CDR1 SNHLY and CDR2 FYNNEI. The CDR3 extends over 13 amino acids.

The CDR3 reads CASREETEAFF. The CDR3 nucleotides are TGTGCCAGCAGAGAGGAAACTGAAGCTTTCTTT. The J gene is TRBJ1-1, the V gene TRBV28; D not resolved. CDR3 size: 11 residues. CDR1 is MDHEN, CDR2 SYDVKM, per germline. V dropped 6 bases and J dropped 5 bases, with 7 bases sitting between them.

In this sample, this clone turned up a few times. The CDR3 loop is CASSGQGGTRNQPQHF. The CDR3 bases are TGTGCCAGCAGCGGACAGGGGGGGACGCGGAATCAGCCCCAGCATTTT. V and J are TRBV2 and TRBJ1-5; 10 bases map to TRBD1. This CDR3 has 16 amino acids. V was clipped by 6 bases and J by 4 bases; unmatched bases: 9. CDR1 SNHLY and CDR2 FYNNEI come from the germline V gene. Supplemented by reference TRBV2 and TRBJ1-5, the full variable domain reads EPEVTQTPSHQVTQMGQEVILRCVPISNHLYFYWYRQILGQKVEFLVSFYNNEISEKSEIFDDQFSVERPDGSNFTLKIRSTKLEDSAMYFCASSGQGGTRNQPQHFGDGTRLSIL.

This rearrangement joins TRBV4-2 to TRBJ1-1, with D possibly matching TRBD1 (5 bases). The CDR3 has 14 amino acids. CDR1 is LGHNA, CDR2 YNFKEQ, per germline. Trimming removed 0 bases from V and 3 bases from J, with 8 bases in between. CDR3 in DNA: TGTGCCAGCAGCCAAGATGGCAGGGACACTGAAGCTTTCTTT. Its protein product is CASSQDGRDTEAFF.

The chain uses TRBV7-3 and TRBJ1-1, with D tentatively TRBD1 (6 bases). V was pared by 5 bases and J by 6 bases, with 16 bases between. This CDR3 has 14 amino acids. Germline-derived CDR1 and CDR2 are SGHTA and FQGTGA. The CDR3 nucleotides read TGTGCCAGCAGCAATGCAACAGGGCGTGCTGAAGCTTTCTTT. Its translation: CASSNATGRAEAFF.